These 20 T cell receptor beta chains were sequenced from one sample in a study of control samples from healthy donors and cancer patients. Measured with immunoSEQ multiplex PCR; TCRdb has only the in-frame clones, and not every one. Among about 120,000 clones listed, more than 70% were seen once. The sequenced material came from blood. The receptors originated from a man between 35 and 55 years old in good health.

The rearrangement joins TRBV7-6 to TRBJ1-1; weak D call: TRBD1 (5 bases). The CDR3 loop spans 18 amino acids. V lost 0 bases, J lost 0 bases, and 17 bases lay in between. From germline, CDR1 is SGHVS and CDR2 FNYEAQ. The CDR3 DNA reads TGTGCCAGCAGCTTAGCTCCGGGACGGACGGAACTGAACACTGAAGCTTTCTTT. It is translated as CASSLAPGRTELNTEAFF.

The chain employs TRBV28 and TRBJ1-5; tentatively, D is TRBD1 (6 bases). The CDR3 totals 15 residues. V was trimmed by 4 bases and J by 0 bases, leaving 10 bases between them. Germline V lookup: CDR1 MDHEN, CDR2 SYDVKM. The DNA for the CDR3 is TGTGCCAGCAGTTCCGAGGGGGTTAGCAATCAGCCCCAGCATTTT. Protein: CASSSEGVSNQPQHF.

The rearrangement links TRBV5-1 to TRBJ1-1; 9 bases line up with TRBD1. The germline V gene has CDR1 SGHRS and CDR2 YFSETQ. The CDR3 runs to 14 residues. Trimming at V came to 0 bases and at J to 5 bases, leaving 2 bases not matched to a gene. The CDR3 nucleotides read TGCGCCAGCAGCTTGGGGACAGGGGTTACTGAAGCTTTCTTT. It yields the protein CASSLGTGVTEAFF.

The chain combines TRBV7-2 with TRBJ1-5; perhaps TRBD1 as D (6 bases). CDR3 length: 15 amino acids. Germline V gene data show CDR1 as SGHTA and CDR2 as FQGNSA. V lost 1 base, J lost 0 bases, and 7 bases lay in between. In DNA form, the CDR3 reads TGTGCCAGCAGCTTAGTGGGGGCTAGCAATCAGCCCCAGCATTTT. Protein product: CASSLVGASNQPQHF.

The chain combines TRBV30 with TRBJ1-3, with 7 positions matching TRBD1. Per germline, CDR1 GTSNPN and CDR2 SVGIG (reference sequence). Losses at the gene ends were 2 bases for V and 2 bases for J; bases not matched to a gene: 3. This CDR3 has 14 residues. CDR3 in DNA: TGTGCCTGGAGTCAGGGGGGTCCTGGAAACACCATATATTTT. Protein: CAWSQGGPGNTIYF.

The chain carries TRBV19 and TRBJ1-5; D is unresolved. Trimming took off 2 bases at V and 4 bases at J, with 6 bases between the two ends. CDR1 LNHDA and CDR2 SQIVND come from the germline V gene (reference sequence). CDR3 size: 13 residues. This CDR3 is CASSITKNQPQHF. As DNA, the CDR3 is TGTGCCAGTAGTATAACGAAAAATCAGCCCCAGCATTTT.

The V call is TRBV5-4, the J call TRBJ2-2; D possibly corresponds to TRBD1 (5 bases). The CDR3 spans 15 residues. Trimming removed 3 bases at V and 1 base at J, with 10 bases between. Germline V gives CDR1 SGHNT, CDR2 YYREEE (reference sequence). CDR3 sequence: CASSSRQGNTGELFF. In DNA, the CDR3 is TGTGCCAGCAGCTCTCGCCAGGGGAACACCGGGGAGCTGTTTTTT.

The V call is TRBV18, the J call TRBJ2-4; 13 bases line up with TRBD2. In germline, CDR1 is KGHSH, CDR2 LQKENI. The V and J ends lost 2 bases and 4 bases, in that order; junction bases with no gene match: 5. The CDR3 is 17 amino acids. In DNA form, the CDR3 reads TGTGCCAGCTCACCAGCCCGGACTAGCGGGGGTAAAAACATTCAGTACTTC. This encodes CASSPARTSGGKNIQYF.

The chain couples TRBV7-3 to TRBJ2-5; the D gene could be TRBD1 or TRBD2 (6 bases each). CDR3 length: 13 amino acids. V was pared by 3 bases and J by 14 bases, with 19 bases between. Germline assignment: CDR1 SGHTA and CDR2 FQGTGA. CDR3 protein: CASSFLGGRPIYF. The CDR3 coding sequence is TGTGCCAGCAGCTTCCTGGGGGGCCGGCCGATATACTTC.

This CDR3 reads CAWSDPGTGPNYGYTF. CDR3 nucleotides: TGTGCCTGGAGTGACCCAGGGACCGGGCCGAACTATGGCTACACCTTC. The rearrangement uses TRBV30 and TRBJ1-2; possible D gene TRBD1, 5 bases. CDR1 and CDR2 (germline): GTSNPN, SVGIG (reference sequence). Trimming pared 1 base from V and 2 bases from J, leaving 17 bases between. This CDR3 region has 16 residues.

This clone appeared a few times. This CDR3 is CASSPLLGNGNTIYF. The CDR3, as DNA: TGCGCCAGCAGCCCCCTTCTGGGGAACGGAAACACCATATATTTT. The J gene is TRBJ1-3, the V gene TRBV4-1; D gene unclear. This CDR3 is 15 amino acids long. Germline-derived CDR1 and CDR2 are MGHRA and YSYEKL. The V and J ends lost 4 bases and 4 bases respectively, with 14 bases between them.

CDR3 nucleotide sequence: TGCAGCGTTGCAACAAGGGTGTCGGGAAACACCATATATTTT. Its translation: CSVATRVSGNTIYF. The chain joins TRBV29-1 to TRBJ1-3; unclear D gene. V was cut by 4 bases and J by 4 bases, with 14 bases left in between. In germline, CDR1 is SQVTM, CDR2 ANQGSEA. The CDR3 covers 14 residues.

This chain joins TRBV3-1 (or the pseudogene TRBV3-2) and TRBJ2-3; D is unresolved. Germline V gene sequence: CDR1 LGHDT, CDR2 YNNKEL (reference sequence). CDR3 length: 12 amino acids. Trimming stripped 4 bases from V and 6 bases from J, with 8 bases between. In nucleotides, the CDR3 is TGTGCCAGCAGCCGACTCGGGGATACGCAGTATTTT. This encodes CASSRLGDTQYF.

In this sample, this clone turned up once. This CDR3 reads CASRNPKTTGISGGYTF. CDR3 nucleotide sequence: TGTGCCAGCAGAAACCCGAAAACGACAGGGATATCCGGTGGCTACACCTTC. The chain is built from TRBV2 and TRBJ1-2; 7 nucleotides match TRBD1. The length of the CDR3 is 17 residues. CDR1 is SNHLY and CDR2 is FYNNEI in the germline V gene. Trimming took 6 bases from V and 7 from J; bases not matched to a gene: 20.

The rearrangement uses TRBV11-1 and TRBJ2-7; a weak D match, TRBD2 (6 bases). The germline gives CDR1 SGHAT, CDR2 FQDESV (reference sequence). V lost 1 base, J lost 1 base, and 14 bases lay in between. The CDR3 loop spans 16 amino acids. CDR3 residues: CASSLGGRLESYEQYF. CDR3 bases: TGTGCCAGCAGCTTAGGGGGGAGGCTAGAGTCCTACGAGCAGTACTTC.

This clone was counted a few times. The chain recombines TRBV4-2 with TRBJ1-5; 7 bases line up with TRBD1. The CDR3 is made up of 14 amino acids. Germline assignment: CDR1 LGHNA and CDR2 YNFKEQ. After removal of 0 bases from V and 5 bases from J, the junction contained 1 base not matched to a gene. The CDR3 nucleotides are TGTGCCAGCAGCCAAGAGACAGGGCATCAGCCCCAGCATTTT. Its protein product is CASSQETGHQPQHF.

The chain joins TRBV6-6 to TRBJ1-5; D is unresolved. The ends were cut back, 0 bases at V and 7 bases at J, with 7 bases in the middle. This CDR3 spans 13 amino acids. The germline V gene has CDR1 MNHNY and CDR2 SVGAGI (reference sequence). Written as DNA, the CDR3 is TGTGCCAGCAGTTACTCGCTAAACCAGCCCCAGCATTTT. It encodes CASSYSLNQPQHF.

CDR3 residues: CASSPTGWGSPLHF. In DNA, the CDR3 is TGTGCCAGCAGTCCGACAGGGTGGGGTTCACCCCTCCACTTT. This chain links TRBV27 with TRBJ1-6, with TRBD1 identical over 7 bases. CDR3 size: 14 residues. The junction had 7 bases not matched to a gene; V was cut back by 5 bases and J by 9 bases. Germline CDR1 MNHEY, CDR2 SMNVEV (reference sequence).

CDR3 DNA: TGTGCCAGCAGTGAAGCAGGTTACAGGGGGTTTCAGCCCCAGCATTTT. This encodes CASSEAGYRGFQPQHF. The chain links TRBV6-1 to TRBJ1-5, with TRBD1 matching 8 bases. In germline, CDR1 is MNHNS, CDR2 SASEGT. Trimming removed 0 bases from V and 6 bases from J; junction bases left unmatched: 7. The CDR3 extends over 16 amino acids.

In its sample, this clone was seen a few times. The chain employs TRBV19 and TRBJ2-5; D may match TRBD1 or TRBD2 (6 bases each). This CDR3 is 14 amino acids long. The V end lost 6 bases, the J end lost 4 bases, and 15 bases lay between the germline ends. The germline CDR1 and CDR2 sequences are LNHDA and SQIVND (reference sequence). CDR3 in DNA: TGTGCCAGTAGCGCGGTGGGGGGCCCAGAGACCCAGTACTTC. Residues: CASSAVGGPETQYF.